These 15 T cell receptor beta chains share one sample of origin, sequenced in a study of identical twins. A single record per CDR3 protein comes from TCRdb applying MiXCR to the 5' RACE reads. In the table there are 1.5 million to 2 million distinct CDR3 sequences, around a third of which are singletons. Sequencing input: cord blood. These receptor sequences come from a newborn girl in good health.

The chain joins TRBV14 to TRBJ2-2; D unclear. Per germline, CDR1 SGHDN and CDR2 FVKESK. This CDR3 region has 13 residues. The V gene lost 3 bases and the J gene lost 1 base, with 3 bases spanning the gap. CDR3 in DNA: TGTGCCAGCAGCCACGGGAACACCGGGGAGCTGTTTTTT. It yields the protein CASSHGNTGELFF. The full variable domain, with the rest looked up from reference TRBV14 and TRBJ2-2, is EAGVTQFPSHSVIEKGQTVTLRCDPISGHDNLYWYRRVMGKEIKFLLHFVKESKQDESGMPNNRFLAERTGGTYSTLKVQPAELEDSGVYFCASSHGNTGELFFGEGSRLTVL.

This sequence joins TRBV7-8 and TRBJ1-6, with 7 bases aligning to TRBD1. This CDR3 is 17 amino acids long. Germline CDR1 SGHVS, CDR2 FQNEAQ. After removal of 2 bases from V and 14 bases from J, the junction contained 18 bases not matched to a gene. The CDR3 sequence: CASSLFSKPTGLRTLHF. The CDR3 DNA follows: TGTGCCAGCAGCTTATTTTCAAAACCGACAGGGCTCAGAACCCTCCACTTT.

This clonotype was counted only a few times. The chain employs TRBV15 and TRBJ2-7, with D perhaps matching TRBD2 (6 bases). Trimming shortened V by 0 bases and J by 4 bases, and 10 bases separated the two germline ends. CDR1 is LNHNV and CDR2 is YYDKDF in the germline V gene (reference sequence). This CDR3 contains 14 residues. DNA of the CDR3: TGTGCCACCAGCAGAGAGGTTAGCGGATACGAGCAGTACTTC. It codes for CATSREVSGYEQYF.

V and J are TRBV4-2 and TRBJ2-5; 9 nucleotides match TRBD2. The trim removed 1 base at V and 11 bases at J, leaving 17 bases unmatched. The CDR3 covers 17 residues. CDR1 is LGHNA and CDR2 is YNFKEQ in the germline V gene. CDR3 residues: CASSQVTAGGPYNEQYF. The CDR3 coding sequence is TGTGCCAGCAGCCAAGTGACAGCGGGAGGTCCTTACAATGAGCAGTACTTC.

In DNA, the CDR3 is TGCAGTGCTAGCCTGGACAGGGGCCCCCTTGAAGCTTTCTTT. This sequence encodes CSASLDRGPLEAFF. The genes are TRBV20-1 and TRBJ1-1; 9 bases are shared with TRBD1. Germline CDR1 reads DFQATT; CDR2 reads SNEGSKA (reference sequence). The CDR3 is 14 residues long. Trimming at V came to 3 bases and at J to 7 bases, leaving 9 bases not matched to a gene.

The chain carries TRBV4-2 and TRBJ1-3; D is unclear. CDR3 size: 15 residues. Germline CDR1 LGHNA, CDR2 YNFKEQ. V lost 3 bases and J 0 bases, leaving 9 bases between the germline ends. The CDR3 coding sequence is TGTGCCAGCAGCCACGGCGGCAGCTCTGGAAACACCATATATTTT. Amino acid sequence: CASSHGGSSGNTIYF.

V is TRBV4-2 and J is TRBJ1-5; the D gene is possibly TRBD1 (6 bases). The CDR3 is 16 residues long. The V end lost 0 bases, the J end lost 3 bases, and 12 bases lay between the germline ends. Germline values: CDR1 LGHNA, CDR2 YNFKEQ. CDR3 sequence reads: CASSQDRGHNNQPQHF. CDR3 DNA: TGTGCCAGCAGCCAAGATAGGGGACATAACAATCAGCCCCAGCATTTT.

The V and J genes are TRBV6-6 and TRBJ1-2, with D hard to call. Between the trimmed V and J ends, which lost 5 bases and 4 bases, there was a span of 14 bases. The CDR3 has 14 amino acids. Per the germline V gene, CDR1 is MNHNY and CDR2 is SVGAGI (reference sequence). The CDR3 is CASSTVGGLYGYTF. CDR3 bases: TGTGCCAGCAGTACGGTAGGAGGACTCTATGGCTACACCTTC.

The V call is TRBV11-2, the J call TRBJ2-2; the D is unclear. V lost 2 bases and J 0 bases, leaving 10 bases between the germline ends. The length of the CDR3 is 16 residues. Germline loops: CDR1 SGHAT, CDR2 FQNNGV. CDR3 loop: CASSLPRPPNTGELFF. The CDR3 DNA is TGTGCCAGCAGCTTACCCAGGCCTCCGAACACCGGGGAGCTGTTTTTT.

As regards this clonotype: A single base separates this from a much larger clone, so it may be a read error. This chain joins TRBV27 and TRBJ2-1, with D unresolved. The tail of the sequence fits TRBJ2-7 better, so the J call may be wrong. The CDR3 length is 15 residues. Germline-derived CDR1 and CDR2 are MNHEY and SMNVEV (reference sequence). CDR3 in DNA: TGTGCCAGCAGTTTAACACGGAGCTCCTACAATGAGCAGTACTTC. Protein: CASSLTRSSYNEQYF.

The V gene is TRBV20-1, the J gene TRBJ1-1; 10 nucleotides agree with TRBD1. CDR1 is DFQATT, CDR2 SNEGSKA, per germline (reference sequence). The CDR3 extends over 15 amino acids. The ends lost 3 bases at V and 9 bases at J; junction bases unmatched: 13. The CDR3 is CSARRGTGASAQAFF. Written as DNA, the CDR3 is TGCAGTGCTAGGAGGGGGACAGGGGCTTCAGCGCAAGCTTTCTTT.

The chain couples TRBV2 to TRBJ2-1, with 12 bases matching TRBD2. The CDR3 has 14 amino acids. With V trimmed by 5 bases and J by 14 bases, 10 bases remained unmatched. Germline V gives CDR1 SNHLY, CDR2 FYNNEI. This CDR3 reads CASSLAGGRRKKFF. For the CDR3, the DNA is TGTGCCAGCAGTCTAGCGGGGGGGCGGAGGAAAAAGTTCTTC.

Ten or more counts support this clonotype. The chain employs TRBV3-1 and TRBJ2-1, with TRBD2 as a possible D gene (5 bases). The CDR3 loop spans 14 amino acids. Germline V gene lookup returns CDR1 LGHDT and CDR2 YNNKEL (reference sequence). The V and J ends lost 0 bases and 8 bases respectively, with 11 bases between them. CDR3: CASSQDGRVHEQFF. CDR3 DNA sequence: TGTGCCAGCAGCCAAGATGGGCGGGTCCATGAGCAGTTCTTC.

Ten or more counts support this clonotype. The CDR3 loop is CAIRTGNTEAFF. DNA for the CDR3: TGTGCCATCAGGACAGGGAACACTGAAGCTTTCTTT. V usage is TRBV10-3 and J usage is TRBJ1-1, with a weak D call TRBD1 (6 bases). Deletions cut 6 bases from V and 1 base from J, with 6 bases between. The CDR3 runs to 12 residues. Germline V CDR1 and CDR2: ENHRY, SYGVKD.

The chain carries TRBV10-3 and TRBJ1-1, with unresolved D. The CDR3 extends over 14 amino acids. CDR1 ENHRY and CDR2 SYGVKD come from the germline V gene. Trimming stripped 2 bases from V and 4 bases from J, with 11 bases between. Here the CDR3 DNA reads TGTGCCATCAGTGAGATTGAAGGTCCCACTGAAGCTTTCTTT. It codes for CAISEIEGPTEAFF.